This T cell receptor beta chain was profiled in a study of T cell responses to AZD1222 COVID-19 vaccine. The overall study: Pooled together were second doses at about 4 or about 12 weeks. Findings and limits, study-wide: Spike-specific TCRs gained breadth and depth after people received two AZD1222 doses. Clonal diversity was possibly underestimated, and white British individuals and females predominated among donors.

Assay: immunoSEQ multiplex PCR; the TCRdb copy retains only in-frame clones and omits some. This sample has about 150,000 clones, with about nine tenths found just once. V dropped 0 bases and J dropped 2; count of bases not matched to a gene: 5. Germline loops: CDR1 SEHNR, CDR2 FQNEAQ (reference sequence). This CDR3 comprises 16 residues. Points on this clone: Its antigen is unidentified.

The chain recombines TRBV7-9 with TRBJ2-7; TRBD1 aligns across 9 bases. Sequences were derived from peripheral blood, sampled on day 0 of AZD1222 vaccination. This TCR was sampled from an adult in good health. The CDR3 DNA is TGTGCCAGCAGCTTAGCCTGGGACAGGGAGACCTACGAGCAGTACTTC. It is translated as CASSLAWDRETYEQYF.